The sequence of this T cell receptor (beta chain) was determined in a study of T cells after yellow fever vaccination. Whole-study context: Fractions of limited cellularity were prepared by means of SMART-Seq v4 Ultra Low Input.

This clonotype was counted at least ten times. Its specificity is unknown. Study results and caveats: Abundant clonotypes from the bulk population could get into FACS-sorted repertoires as contaminants. Post-booster samples contained most primary-vaccination clones (approximately 95% CD4, almost 90% CD8).

TCRdb ran MiXCR on the 5' RACE reads and lists one entry per CDR3 protein. The data contain about 210,000 distinct CDR3 sequences, about 7% of them singletons. This sequence was found in a man aged 25 to 40 who received the YFV17D yellow fever vaccine. Source: CD4+ T cells sorted from PBMCs, taken on the day of the yellow fever booster vaccination.

CDR3 region: CASSFISVRDTQYF. CDR3 sequence (DNA): TGCGCCAGCAGCTTTATTAGCGTGAGGGATACGCAGTATTTT. The chain recombines TRBV5-1 with TRBJ2-3; tentatively, D is TRBD2 (5 bases). This CDR3 spans 14 amino acids. CDR1 is SGHRS, CDR2 YFSETQ, per germline. V was shortened by 2 bases and J by 6 bases, with 13 bases between the two germline ends. The whole variable domain, filled in from reference TRBV5-1 and TRBJ2-3, reads KAGVTQTPRYLIKTRGQQVTLSCSPISGHRSVSWYQQTPGQGLQFLFEYFSETQRNKGNFPGRFSGRQFSNSRSEMNVSTLELGDSALYLCASSFISVRDTQYFGPGTRLTVL.